The text below deals with one TCR beta chain. PCR was performed using 60 Vbeta and 13 Jbeta primers. Profiling relied on immunoSEQ multiplex PCR, and the TCRdb table lists in-frame clones only, not all of them. This sample carries around 110,000 clones, roughly 68% of them seen once, and the ten largest clones take roughly 0.92%. Germline CDR1 reads GTSNPN; CDR2 reads SVGIG (reference sequence). Trimming stripped 3 bases from V and 1 base from J, with 14 bases between. The CDR3 runs 15 residues. This sample is part of a study of cytomegalovirus exposure and HLA in healthy donors. The source of this sequence is a woman between 25 and 40 years old in good health and CMV-seronegative. The sample was PBMCs. This sequence joins TRBV30 and TRBJ2-3, with D possibly matching TRBD1 (5 bases). The CDR3 sequence is CAWRKGNVRTDTQYF. Here the CDR3 DNA reads TGTGCCTGGAGGAAGGGGAACGTCCGCACAGATACGCAGTATTTT.